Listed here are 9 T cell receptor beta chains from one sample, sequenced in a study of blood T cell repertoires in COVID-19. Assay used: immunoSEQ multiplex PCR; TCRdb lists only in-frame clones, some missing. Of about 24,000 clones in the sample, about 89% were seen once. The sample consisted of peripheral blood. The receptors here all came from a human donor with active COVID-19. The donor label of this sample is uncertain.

CDR3 region: CASSQDRVVPGETQYF. CDR3 DNA: TGTGCCAGCAGCCAAGATAGGGTAGTCCCGGGGGAGACCCAGTACTTC. The chain employs TRBV14 and TRBJ2-5; maybe TRBD2 (5 bases). Trimming removed 0 bases at V and 5 bases at J, with 16 bases between. The CDR3 length is 16 residues. CDR1 and CDR2 (germline): SGHDN, FVKESK.

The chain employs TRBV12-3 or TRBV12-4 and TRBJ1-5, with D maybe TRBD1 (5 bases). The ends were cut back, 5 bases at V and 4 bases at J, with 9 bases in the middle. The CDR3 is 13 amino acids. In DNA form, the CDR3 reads TGTGCCAGCAGTCCCGGGGGGAATCAGCCCCAGCATTTT. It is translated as CASSPGGNQPQHF.

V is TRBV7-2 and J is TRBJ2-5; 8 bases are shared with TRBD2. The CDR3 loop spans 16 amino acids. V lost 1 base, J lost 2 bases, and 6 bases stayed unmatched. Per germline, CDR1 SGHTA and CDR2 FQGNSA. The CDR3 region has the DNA TGTGCCAGCAGCTTAGGGGCGGGGGGACCTCAAGAGACCCAGTACTTC. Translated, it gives CASSLGAGGPQETQYF.

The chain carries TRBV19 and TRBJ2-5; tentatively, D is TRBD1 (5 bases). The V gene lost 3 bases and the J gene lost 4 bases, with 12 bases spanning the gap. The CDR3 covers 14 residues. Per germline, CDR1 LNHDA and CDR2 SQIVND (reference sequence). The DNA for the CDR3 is TGTGCCAGTAGTATTCAGGGTCCGTCAGAGACCCAGTACTTC. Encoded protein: CASSIQGPSETQYF.

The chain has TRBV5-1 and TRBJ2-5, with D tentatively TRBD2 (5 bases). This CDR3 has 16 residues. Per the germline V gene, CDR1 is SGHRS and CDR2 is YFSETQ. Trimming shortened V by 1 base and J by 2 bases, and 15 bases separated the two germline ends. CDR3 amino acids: CASSLTVAGGQETQYF. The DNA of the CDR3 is TGCGCCAGCAGCTTGACAGTTGCGGGTGGGCAAGAGACCCAGTACTTC.

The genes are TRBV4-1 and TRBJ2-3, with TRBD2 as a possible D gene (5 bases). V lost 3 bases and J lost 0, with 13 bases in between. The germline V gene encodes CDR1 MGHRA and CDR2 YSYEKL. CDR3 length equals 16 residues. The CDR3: CASSHSVSGSTDTQYF. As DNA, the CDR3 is TGCGCCAGCAGCCACTCCGTATCGGGGAGCACAGATACGCAGTATTTT.

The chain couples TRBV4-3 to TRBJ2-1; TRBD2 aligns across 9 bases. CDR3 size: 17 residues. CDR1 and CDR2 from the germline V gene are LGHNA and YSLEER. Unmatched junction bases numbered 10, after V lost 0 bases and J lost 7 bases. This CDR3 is CASSQDGIAGVVNEQFF. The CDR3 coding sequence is TGCGCCAGCAGCCAAGATGGGATAGCGGGAGTGGTGAATGAGCAGTTCTTC.

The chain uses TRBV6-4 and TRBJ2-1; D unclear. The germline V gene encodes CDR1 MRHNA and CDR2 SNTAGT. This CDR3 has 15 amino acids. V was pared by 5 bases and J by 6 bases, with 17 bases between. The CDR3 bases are TGTGCCAGCAGTCCTAGACTGACCCTGGCCAATGAGCAGTTCTTC. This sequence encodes CASSPRLTLANEQFF.

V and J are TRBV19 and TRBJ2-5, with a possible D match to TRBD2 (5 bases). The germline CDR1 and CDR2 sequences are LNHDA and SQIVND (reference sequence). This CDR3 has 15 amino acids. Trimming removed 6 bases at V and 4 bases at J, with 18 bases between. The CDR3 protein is CASSRLPAGVETQYF. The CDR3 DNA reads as TGTGCCAGTAGCCGACTACCTGCCGGGGTAGAGACCCAGTACTTC.